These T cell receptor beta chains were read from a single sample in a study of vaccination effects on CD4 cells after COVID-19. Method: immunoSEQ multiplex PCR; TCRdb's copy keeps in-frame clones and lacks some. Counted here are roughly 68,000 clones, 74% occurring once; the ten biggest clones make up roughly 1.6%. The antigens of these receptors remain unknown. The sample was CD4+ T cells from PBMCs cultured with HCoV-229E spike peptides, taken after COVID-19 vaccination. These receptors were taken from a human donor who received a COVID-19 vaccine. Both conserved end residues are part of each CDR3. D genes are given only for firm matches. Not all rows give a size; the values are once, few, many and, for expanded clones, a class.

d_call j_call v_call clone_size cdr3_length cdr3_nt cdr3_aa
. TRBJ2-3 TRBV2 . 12 TGTGCCAGCAGACTCGGGACAGATACGCAGTATTTT CASRLGTDTQYF
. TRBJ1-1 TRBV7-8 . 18 TGTGCCAGCAGCCCACCCTGGGGTCCCAATCTCATGAACACTGAAGCTTTCTTT CASSPPWGPNLMNTEAFF
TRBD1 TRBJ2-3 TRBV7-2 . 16 TGTGCCAGCAGCTCCCGGGGACAGGGGGAAGGATATACGCAGTATTTT CASSSRGQGEGYTQYF
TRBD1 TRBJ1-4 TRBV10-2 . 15 TGCGCCAGCAGTGCAGACAGGGGAGCTAATGAAAAACTGTTTTTT CASSADRGANEKLFF
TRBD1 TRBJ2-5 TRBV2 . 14 TGTGCCAGCATCCCCGACAGGGTGCAAGAGACCCAGTACTTC CASIPDRVQETQYF
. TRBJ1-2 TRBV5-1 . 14 TGCGCCAGCAGCTTGGGGGGGCCGAACTATGGCTACACCTTC CASSLGGPNYGYTF
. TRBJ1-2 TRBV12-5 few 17 TGTGCTAGTGGCCGAACCCCGGGACCCCAAGCTAACTATGGCTACACCTTC CASGRTPGPQANYGYTF
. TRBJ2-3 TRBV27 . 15 TGTGCCAGCGGACTTCGACCACAACTCACAGATACGCAGTATTTT CASGLRPQLTDTQYF
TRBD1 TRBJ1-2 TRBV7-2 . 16 TGTGCCAGCAGCTTAGTTGGGACAGGGGGGAACTATGGCTACACCTTC CASSLVGTGGNYGYTF
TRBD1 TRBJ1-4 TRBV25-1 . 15 TGTGCCAGCAGTGCCGCCGGGACAGTGAATGAAAAACTGTTTTTT CASSAAGTVNEKLFF
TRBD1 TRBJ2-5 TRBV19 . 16 TGTGCCAGTAGTACCAAAGGACAGGGACAACAAGAGACCCAGTACTTC CASSTKGQGQQETQYF
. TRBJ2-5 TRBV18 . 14 TGTGCCAGCTCACCACCGGCAGGGGGGGAGACCCAGTACTTC CASSPPAGGETQYF
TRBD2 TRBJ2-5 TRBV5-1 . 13 TGCGCCAGCAGTCCGGGGGGAGGAGAGACCCAGTACTTC CASSPGGGETQYF
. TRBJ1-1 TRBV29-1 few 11 TGCAGCGTTGATCGGGGGACTGAAGCTTTCTTT CSVDRGTEAFF
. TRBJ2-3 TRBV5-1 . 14 TGCGCCAGCAGCTTGAGCCGGAGCACAGATACGCAGTATTTT CASSLSRSTDTQYF
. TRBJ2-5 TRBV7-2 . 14 TGTGCCAGCAGCTTATTCGGAGACCAAGAGACCCAGTACTTC CASSLFGDQETQYF
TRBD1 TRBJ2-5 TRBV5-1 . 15 TGCGCCAGCAGCCAAGGACAGGGGGGCCAAGCGACCCAGTACTTC CASSQGQGGQATQYF
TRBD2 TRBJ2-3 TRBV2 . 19 TGTGCCAGCAGTGAACCTCGTTGGACTAGCGGGGGGGAGCCTGATACGCAGTATTTT CASSEPRWTSGGEPDTQYF
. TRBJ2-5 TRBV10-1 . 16 TGCGCCAGCAGTGAGTCGAAAGCCCCCCCCCAAGAGACCCAGTACTTC CASSESKAPPQETQYF
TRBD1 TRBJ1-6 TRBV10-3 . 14 TGTGCCATCAGTCACGGGACAGATAATTCACCCCTCCACTTT CAISHGTDNSPLHF
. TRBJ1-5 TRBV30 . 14 TGTGCCTGGAGTCCCCTTTCTGGTGTTCAGCCCCAGCATTTT CAWSPLSGVQPQHF
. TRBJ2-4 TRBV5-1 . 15 TGCGCCAGCAGCCTGGCGGTCATGACGGGAAACATTCAGTACTTC CASSLAVMTGNIQYF
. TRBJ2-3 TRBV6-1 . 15 TGTGCCAGCAGTGAAACAAGGGGAACGACAGATACGCAGTATTTT CASSETRGTTDTQYF
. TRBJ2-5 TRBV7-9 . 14 TGTGCCAGCAGCCAAACAAGGTCAATAGAGACCCAGTACTTC CASSQTRSIETQYF
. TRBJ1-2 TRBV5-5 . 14 TGTGCCAGCAGCTTGGGCCAGCTCGGCTATGGCTACACCTTC CASSLGQLGYGYTF
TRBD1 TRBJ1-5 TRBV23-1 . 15 TGCGCCAGCAGTTCGGGACAGGGTTCCAATCAGCCCCAGCATTTT CASSSGQGSNQPQHF
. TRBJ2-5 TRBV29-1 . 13 TGCAGCGTCCGCGGGACAAACCAAGAGACCCAGTACTTC CSVRGTNQETQYF
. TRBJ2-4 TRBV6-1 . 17 TGTGCCAGCAGTGAAATAGGACAGAGCTTAGCCAAAAACATTCAGTACTTC CASSEIGQSLAKNIQYF
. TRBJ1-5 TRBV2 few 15 TGTGCCAGCAGTGTAGCGGGGGCGGGCAATCAGCCCCAGCATTTT CASSVAGAGNQPQHF
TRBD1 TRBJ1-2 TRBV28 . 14 TGTGCCAGCAGGGCCTCAGGGGGCGGCTATGGCTACACCTTC CASRASGGGYGYTF